One T cell receptor (beta chain) is described in this entry. Its target is unknown. This CDR3 has 13 residues. V lost 4 bases to trimming and J lost 8 bases, with 14 bases between them. Germline assignment: CDR1 SEHNR and CDR2 FQNEAQ (reference sequence). An approximately 130-subject validation cohort, separate from the approximately 670-subject first cohort, supplied the donors. The sample belongs to a study of cytomegalovirus exposure and HLA in healthy donors. General study results and limits: Listed as cytomegalovirus-associated were 170 or so TCR beta chains. A few chains tied to CMV proved CMV antigen-specific in vitro.

Here immunoSEQ multiplex PCR was the method, and the copy in TCRdb shows in-frame clones only, minus some. Found here are fewer than 250,000 clones, roughly 83% of them singletons; the top ten hold about 6%. This rearrangement joins TRBV7-9 to TRBJ1-1; tentatively, D is TRBD1 (6 bases). Input material: PBMCs. This TCR derives from a woman aged 18-35 years in good health and CMV-seronegative. In nucleotides, the CDR3 is TGTGCCAGCAGCTCCGCGAACAGGGTCGAAGCTTTCTTT. It yields the protein CASSSANRVEAFF.